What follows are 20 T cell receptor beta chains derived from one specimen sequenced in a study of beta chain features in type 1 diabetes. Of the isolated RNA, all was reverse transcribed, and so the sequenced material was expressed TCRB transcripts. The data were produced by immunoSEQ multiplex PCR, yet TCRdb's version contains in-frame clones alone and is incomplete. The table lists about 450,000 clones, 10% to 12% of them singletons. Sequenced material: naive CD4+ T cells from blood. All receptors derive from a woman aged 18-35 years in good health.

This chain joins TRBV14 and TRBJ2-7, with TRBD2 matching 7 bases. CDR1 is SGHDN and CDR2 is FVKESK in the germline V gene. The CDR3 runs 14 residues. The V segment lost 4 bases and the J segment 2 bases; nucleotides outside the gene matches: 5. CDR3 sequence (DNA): TGTGCCAGCAGCCTACTAGCGTCAACCTACGAGCAGTACTTC. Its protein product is CASSLLASTYEQYF.

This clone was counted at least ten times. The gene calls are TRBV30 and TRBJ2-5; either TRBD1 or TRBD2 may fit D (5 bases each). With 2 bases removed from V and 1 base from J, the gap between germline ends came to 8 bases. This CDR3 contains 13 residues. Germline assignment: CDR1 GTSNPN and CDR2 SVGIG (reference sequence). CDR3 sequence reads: CAWSPGAQETQYF. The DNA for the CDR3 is TGTGCCTGGAGTCCCGGGGCCCAAGAGACCCAGTACTTC.

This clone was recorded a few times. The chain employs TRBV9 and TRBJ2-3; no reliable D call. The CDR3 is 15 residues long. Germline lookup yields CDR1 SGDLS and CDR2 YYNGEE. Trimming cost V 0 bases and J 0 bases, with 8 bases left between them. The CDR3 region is CASSVGKRSTDTQYF. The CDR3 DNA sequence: TGTGCCAGCAGCGTAGGGAAACGGAGCACAGATACGCAGTATTTT.

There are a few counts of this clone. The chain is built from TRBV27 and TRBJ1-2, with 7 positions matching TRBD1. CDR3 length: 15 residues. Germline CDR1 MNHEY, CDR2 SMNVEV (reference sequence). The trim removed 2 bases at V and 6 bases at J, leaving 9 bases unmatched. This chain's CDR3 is CASSLIGTVNDGYTF. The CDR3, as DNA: TGTGCCAGCAGTTTAATCGGGACAGTTAATGATGGCTACACCTTC.

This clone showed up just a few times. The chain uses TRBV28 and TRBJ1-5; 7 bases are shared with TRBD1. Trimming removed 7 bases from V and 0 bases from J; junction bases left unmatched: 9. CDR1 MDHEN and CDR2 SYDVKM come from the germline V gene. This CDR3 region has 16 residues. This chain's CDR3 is CASTMRAGGSNQPQHF. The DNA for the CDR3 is TGTGCCAGCACCATGAGGGCAGGGGGTAGCAATCAGCCCCAGCATTTT.

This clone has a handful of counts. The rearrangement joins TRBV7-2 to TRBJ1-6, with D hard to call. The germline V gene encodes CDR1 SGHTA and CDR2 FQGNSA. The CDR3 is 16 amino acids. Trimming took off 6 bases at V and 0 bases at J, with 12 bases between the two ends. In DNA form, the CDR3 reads TGTGCCAGCAGACTAAGAGCGAGCTCCTATAATTCACCCCTCCACTTT. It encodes CASRLRASSYNSPLHF.

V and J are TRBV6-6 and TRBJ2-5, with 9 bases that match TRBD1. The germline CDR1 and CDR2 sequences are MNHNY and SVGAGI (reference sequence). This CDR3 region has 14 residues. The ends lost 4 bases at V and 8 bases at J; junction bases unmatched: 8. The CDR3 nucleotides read TGTGCCAGCAGTTCCGAACCGGGACAGGGAACCCAGTACTTC. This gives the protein CASSSEPGQGTQYF.

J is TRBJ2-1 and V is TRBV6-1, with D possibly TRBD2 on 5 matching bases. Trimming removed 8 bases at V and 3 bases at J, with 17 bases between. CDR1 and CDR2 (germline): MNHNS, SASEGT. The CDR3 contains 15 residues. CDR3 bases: TGTGCCAGCCAAGCGGAGTCGACATACTACAATGAGCAGTTCTTC. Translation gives CASQAESTYYNEQFF.

The CDR3 DNA sequence: TGTGCCAGCAGCGTAAGTTCTTCCCCAAGAGACGAGCAGTTCTTC. Amino acids: CASSVSSSPRDEQFF. The chain joins TRBV9 to TRBJ2-1, with D uncertain. Trimming left V 1 base short and J 10 bases short, with 18 bases between. Per the germline V gene, CDR1 is SGDLS and CDR2 is YYNGEE. This CDR3 contains 15 residues.

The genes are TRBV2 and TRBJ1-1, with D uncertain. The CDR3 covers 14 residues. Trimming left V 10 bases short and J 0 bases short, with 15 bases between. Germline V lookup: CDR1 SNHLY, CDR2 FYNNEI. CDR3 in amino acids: CATELDGMNTEAFF. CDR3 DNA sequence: TGTGCCACCGAATTGGACGGAATGAACACTGAAGCTTTCTTT.

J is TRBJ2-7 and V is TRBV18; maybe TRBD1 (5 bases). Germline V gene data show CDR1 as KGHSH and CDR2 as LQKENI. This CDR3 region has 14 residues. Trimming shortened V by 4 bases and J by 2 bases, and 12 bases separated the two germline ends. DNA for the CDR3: TGTGCCAGCTCACAGGGGCACCGGACCTACGAGCAGTACTTC. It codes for CASSQGHRTYEQYF.

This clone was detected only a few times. CDR3: CASSQTGTEQYV. In DNA form, the CDR3 reads TGTGCCAGCAGTCAGACAGGGACCGAGCAGTACGTC. J is TRBJ2-7 and V is TRBV6-6; 7 nucleotides line up with TRBD1. The trim removed 5 bases at V and 6 bases at J, leaving 4 bases unmatched. CDR1 and CDR2 (germline): MNHNY, SVGAGI (reference sequence). The CDR3 loop spans 12 amino acids.

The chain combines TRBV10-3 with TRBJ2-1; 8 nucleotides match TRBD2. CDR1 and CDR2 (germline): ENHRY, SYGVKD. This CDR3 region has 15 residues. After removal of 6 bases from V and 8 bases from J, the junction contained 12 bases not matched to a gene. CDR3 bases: TGTGCCATCAGGCCAAGGAGCGGGAGTTTGGATGAGCAGTTCTTC. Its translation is CAIRPRSGSLDEQFF.

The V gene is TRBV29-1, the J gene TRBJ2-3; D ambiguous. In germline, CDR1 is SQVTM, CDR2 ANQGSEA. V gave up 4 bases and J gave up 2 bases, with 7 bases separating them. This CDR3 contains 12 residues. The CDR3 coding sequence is TGCAGCGTTGCTCTAGACACAGATACGCAGTATTTT. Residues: CSVALDTDTQYF.

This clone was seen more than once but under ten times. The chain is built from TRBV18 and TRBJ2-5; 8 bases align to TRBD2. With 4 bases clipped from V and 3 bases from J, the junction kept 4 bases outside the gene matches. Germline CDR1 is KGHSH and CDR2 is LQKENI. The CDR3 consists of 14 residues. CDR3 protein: CASSQGLGKETQYF. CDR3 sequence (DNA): TGTGCCAGCTCACAGGGACTAGGAAAAGAGACCCAGTACTTC.

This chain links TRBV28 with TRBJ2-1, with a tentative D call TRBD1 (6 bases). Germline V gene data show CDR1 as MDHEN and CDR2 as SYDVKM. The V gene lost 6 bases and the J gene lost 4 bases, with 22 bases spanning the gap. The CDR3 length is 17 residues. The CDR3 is CASSGLGQKYNYNEQFF. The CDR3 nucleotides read TGTGCCAGCAGCGGGCTCGGACAGAAGTACAATTACAATGAGCAGTTCTTC. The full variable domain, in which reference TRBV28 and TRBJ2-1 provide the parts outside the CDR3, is DVKVTQSSRYLVKRTGEKVFLECVQDMDHENMFWYRQDPGLGLRLIYFSYDVKMKEKGDIPEGYSVSREKKERFSLILESASTNQTSMYLCASSGLGQKYNYNEQFFGPGTRLTVL.

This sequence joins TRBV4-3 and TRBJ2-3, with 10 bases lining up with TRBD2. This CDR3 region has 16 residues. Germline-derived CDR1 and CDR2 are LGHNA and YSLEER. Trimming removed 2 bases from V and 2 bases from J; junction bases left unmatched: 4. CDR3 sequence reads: CASSQQSGGVTDTQYF. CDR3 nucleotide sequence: TGCGCCAGCAGCCAACAGAGCGGGGGGGTCACAGATACGCAGTATTTT.

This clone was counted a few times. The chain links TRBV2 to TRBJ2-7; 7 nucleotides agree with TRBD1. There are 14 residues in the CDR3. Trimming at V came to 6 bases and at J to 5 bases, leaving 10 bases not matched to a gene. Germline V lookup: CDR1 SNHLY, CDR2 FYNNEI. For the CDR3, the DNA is TGTGCCAGCAGAGACCCCAGGGGGTCCGACGAGCAGTACGTC. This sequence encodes CASRDPRGSDEQYV.

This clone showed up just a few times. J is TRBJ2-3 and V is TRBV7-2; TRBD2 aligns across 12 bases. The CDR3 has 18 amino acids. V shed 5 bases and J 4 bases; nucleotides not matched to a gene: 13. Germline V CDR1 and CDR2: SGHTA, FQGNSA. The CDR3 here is CASSRLTSGGGTPDTQYF. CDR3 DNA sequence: TGTGCCAGCAGCCGATTGACTAGCGGGGGTGGAACCCCAGATACGCAGTATTTT. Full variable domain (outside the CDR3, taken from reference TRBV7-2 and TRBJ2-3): GAGVSQSPSNKVTEKGKDVELRCDPISGHTALYWYRQSLGQGLEFLIYFQGNSAPDKSGLPSDRFSAERTGGSVSTLTIQRTQQEDSAVYLCASSRLTSGGGTPDTQYFGPGTRLTVL.

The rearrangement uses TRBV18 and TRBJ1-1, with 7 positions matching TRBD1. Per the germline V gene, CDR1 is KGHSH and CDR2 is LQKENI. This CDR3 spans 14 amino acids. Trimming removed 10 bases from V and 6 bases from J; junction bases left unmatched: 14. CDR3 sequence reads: CATQTTGRTAEAFF. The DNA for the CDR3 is TGTGCCACTCAAACGACAGGGCGGACGGCTGAAGCTTTCTTT.